This T cell receptor beta chain was sequenced for a study of cytomegalovirus exposure and HLA in healthy donors. A remark on this clone: Its antigen is still unknown.

The donors were healthy bone marrow donors. Study-wide results and limits: The later analysis indicated that the majority of CMV-associated TCR beta chains appeared HLA-restricted. Sequencing artifact likely explains a cluster of highly shared sequence variants.

Primers included in the PCR were 60 Vbeta and 13 Jbeta primers. Sequencing was performed with immunoSEQ multiplex PCR; in TCRdb, only in-frame clones are kept and a portion is missing. The data show approximately 110,000 clones, approximately 70% seen once. The length of the CDR3 is 14 residues. V lost 3 bases and J lost 3, with 9 bases in between. Per germline, CDR1 LNHDA and CDR2 SQIVND (reference sequence). The source is a woman younger than 45 in good health and CMV-seronegative. The chain has TRBV19 and TRBJ1-5; D not resolved. Sequences were obtained from PBMCs. The CDR3 DNA reads TGTGCCAGTAGTATTTCCGGGAACAATCAGCCCCAGCATTTT. The encoded protein is CASSISGNNQPQHF.